The source of this TCR beta chain is a study of technical replicates of blood from a handful of donors (dated by TCRdb to about 2017). This clone was counted once. Its binding antigen is unknown. The record has no base qualities; no much larger clone is one base away. In the germline V gene (reference sequence), CDR1 corresponds to PRHDT and CDR2 to FYEKMQ. The junction shows trimming of 1 base on V and 3 bases on J, and the gene matches do not reach 1 base of it. The CDR3 measures 14 amino acids from cysteine to phenylalanine. Just the 42-base CDR3 DNA is kept, in frame starting at base 1. To prepare the library, the immunoSEQ multiplex PCR assay was applied. TCRdb limited this immuneACCESS table to in-frame rearrangements with V and J called. A share of clones is missing; checked studies link under half to unresolved V genes, and the rest is unexplained. In this sample the table shows 79,000 or so clones, 95% to 98% of which occur a single time. The ten largest clonotypes hold roughly 0.34% of the sample.

The material sequenced was T cells isolated from PBMCs. The origin of this receptor is a human donor in good health. The chain employs TRBV13 and TRBJ2-5, and 8 junctional nucleotides match TRBD2. The DNA is TGTGCCAGCAGCTTAGAACTAGCGGAAGAGACCCAGTACTTC. This is translated as CASSLELAEETQYF.